This T cell receptor (beta chain) came from a study of T cells in Graves' hyperthyroidism and ophthalmopathy. Diagnoses were made from clinical symptoms, serum measures (thyroxine and TRAb), thyroid ultrasound and orbital computed tomography. The TCR beta CDR3 regions underwent amplification using RNA transcripts as the source. The HTBI set primed first-round TCR CDR3 RT-PCR. Each CDR3 protein is one row after TCRdb ran MiXCR on the multiplex PCR reads. The table has 450,000 to 500,000 distinct CDR3 sequences, about 22% seen once. Findings and limits, study-wide: The model anticipated ophthalmopathy a median about 7.1 months pre-onset.

This clonotype was counted between two and nine times. Its specificity is unknown. With V trimmed by 3 bases and J by 10 bases, 10 bases remained unmatched. This CDR3 contains 15 residues. Germline-derived CDR1 and CDR2 are SGDLS and YYNGEE. Sequencing was done on a sample of blood. V usage is TRBV9 and J usage is TRBJ1-6, with TRBD1 matching over 7 bases. The receptor was isolated from a woman between 70 and 85 years old with Graves' ophthalmopathy. CDR3 DNA sequence: TGTGCCAGCAGCGAGTGGGGACAGACGGGGTCACCCCTCCACTTT. As protein: CASSEWGQTGSPLHF.